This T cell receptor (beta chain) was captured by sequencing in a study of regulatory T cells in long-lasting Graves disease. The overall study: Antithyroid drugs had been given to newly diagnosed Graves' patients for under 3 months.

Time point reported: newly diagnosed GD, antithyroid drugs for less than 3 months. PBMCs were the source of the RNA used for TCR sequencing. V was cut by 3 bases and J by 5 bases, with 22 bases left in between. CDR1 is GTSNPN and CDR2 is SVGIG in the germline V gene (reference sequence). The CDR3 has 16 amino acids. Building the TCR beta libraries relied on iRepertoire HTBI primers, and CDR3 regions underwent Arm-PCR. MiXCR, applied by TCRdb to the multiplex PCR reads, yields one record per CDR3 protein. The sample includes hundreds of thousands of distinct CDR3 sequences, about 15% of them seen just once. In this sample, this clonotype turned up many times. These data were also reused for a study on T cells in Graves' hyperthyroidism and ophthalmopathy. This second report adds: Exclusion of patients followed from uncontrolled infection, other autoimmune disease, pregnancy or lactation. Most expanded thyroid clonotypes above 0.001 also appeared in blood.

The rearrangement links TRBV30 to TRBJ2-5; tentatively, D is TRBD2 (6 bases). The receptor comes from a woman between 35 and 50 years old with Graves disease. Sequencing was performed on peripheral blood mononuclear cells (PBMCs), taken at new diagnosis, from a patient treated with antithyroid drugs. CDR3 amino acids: CAWSPAGDWRGETQYF. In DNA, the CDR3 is TGTGCCTGGAGCCCAGCCGGGGACTGGCGCGGGGAGACCCAGTACTTC.